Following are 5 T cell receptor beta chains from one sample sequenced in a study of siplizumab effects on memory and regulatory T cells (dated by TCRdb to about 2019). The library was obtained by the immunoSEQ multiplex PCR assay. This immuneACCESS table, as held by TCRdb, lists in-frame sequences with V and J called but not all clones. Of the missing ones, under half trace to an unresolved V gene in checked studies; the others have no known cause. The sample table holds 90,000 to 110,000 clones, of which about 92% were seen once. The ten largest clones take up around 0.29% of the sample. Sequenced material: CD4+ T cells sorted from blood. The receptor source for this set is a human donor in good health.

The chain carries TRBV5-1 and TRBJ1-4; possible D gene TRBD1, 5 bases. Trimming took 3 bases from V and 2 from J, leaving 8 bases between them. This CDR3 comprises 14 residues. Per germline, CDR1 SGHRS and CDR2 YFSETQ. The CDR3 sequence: CASSWGGTNEKLFF. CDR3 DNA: TGCGCCAGCAGCTGGGGGGGTACTAATGAAAAACTGTTTTTT.

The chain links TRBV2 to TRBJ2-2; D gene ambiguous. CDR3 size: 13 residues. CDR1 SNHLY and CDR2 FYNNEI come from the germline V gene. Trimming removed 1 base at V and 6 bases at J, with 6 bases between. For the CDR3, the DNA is TGTGCCAGCAGTGAAGGCGGTTCCGGGGAGCTGTTTTTT. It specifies CASSEGGSGELFF.

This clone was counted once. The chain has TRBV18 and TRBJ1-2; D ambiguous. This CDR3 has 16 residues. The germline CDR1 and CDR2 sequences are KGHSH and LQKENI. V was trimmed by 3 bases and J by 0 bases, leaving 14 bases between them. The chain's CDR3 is CASSPSTGNSNYGYTF. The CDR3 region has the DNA TGTGCCAGCTCACCTTCCACCGGCAATTCTAACTATGGCTACACCTTC.

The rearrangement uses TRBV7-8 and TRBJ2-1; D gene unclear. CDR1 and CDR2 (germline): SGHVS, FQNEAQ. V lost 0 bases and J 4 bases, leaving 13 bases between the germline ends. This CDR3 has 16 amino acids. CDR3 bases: TGTGCCAGCAGCTTAGCGGAGACCAAGAGGTACAATGAGCAGTTCTTC. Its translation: CASSLAETKRYNEQFF.

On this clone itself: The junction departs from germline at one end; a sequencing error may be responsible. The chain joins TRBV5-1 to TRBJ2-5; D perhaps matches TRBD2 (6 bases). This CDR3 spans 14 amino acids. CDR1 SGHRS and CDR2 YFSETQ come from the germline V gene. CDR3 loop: CASSLYWNSGGLDF. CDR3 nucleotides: TGCGCCAGCAGCTTGTATTGGAATAGCGGAGGGTTGGACTTC.